This T cell receptor (beta chain) originates from a study of T cell changes during pregnancy in multiple sclerosis. The repertoire was sequenced with immunoSEQ multiplex PCR; TCRdb's copy has only in-frame clones and lacks some. The sample has 25,000 to 40,000 clones, roughly 89% seen once; the top ten hold 3% to 4%. This receptor was obtained from a female donor in good health, enrolled as a control in a pregnancy study. The sequencing used CD8+ T cells from peripheral blood mononuclear cells, collected in the second trimester of pregnancy.

The CDR3: CASSDERGGPNEQFF. Written as DNA, the CDR3 is TGTGCCAGCAGTGATGAGCGGGGGGGCCCTAATGAGCAGTTCTTC. V is TRBV6-1 and J is TRBJ2-1; 10 bases are shared with TRBD2. The CDR3 loop spans 15 amino acids. Germline CDR1 is MNHNS and CDR2 is SASEGT. V lost 3 bases, J lost 7 bases, and 6 bases stayed unmatched.